This T cell receptor beta chain was captured by sequencing in a study of cytomegalovirus exposure and HLA in healthy donors. The CDR3 length is 15 residues. CDR1 and CDR2 (germline): MNHNS, SASEGT. The V gene lost 1 base and the J gene lost 2 bases, with 12 bases spanning the gap. Notes on the study in general: In a later analysis, at a false discovery rate of 0.05, about 17,000 TCR beta sequences matched HLA alleles. A later analysis showed HLA-associated TCR beta chains outstripping equally common others in clonal expansion. Owing to their indistinguishability, certain V segments, notably TRBV6-2 and TRBV6-3, were excluded.

As for this clone: What it binds is not known.

Primers included in the PCR were 60 Vbeta and 13 Jbeta primers. Per the authors' pipeline: Later analysis identified roughly 82 million unique TCR beta chains, 8.5 million to 13 million shared. Produced via immunoSEQ multiplex PCR; TCRdb's table is partial and in-frame only. D and trimming were read from the DNA, whereas the V and J calls and clone size are those reported in that table. The sample lists about 100,000 clones, roughly three quarters occurring once. The J gene is TRBJ2-7, the V gene TRBV6-1; D is perhaps TRBD2 (6 bases). Sample: PBMCs. The clonotype comes from a woman aged 50 to 60 in good health and CMV-seropositive. CDR3 in DNA: TGTGCCAGCAGTGAAGTCGGGGTAGCGGCCTACGAGCAGTACTTC. This encodes CASSEVGVAAYEQYF.